The 19 T cell receptor beta chains in this list originate from one sample, sequenced in a study of T cells in Graves' hyperthyroidism and ophthalmopathy. The TCR beta CDR3 regions underwent amplification using RNA transcripts as the source. Using the HTBI primer set, a first-round RT-PCR was run on the TCR CDR3. TCRdb reprocessed the multiplex PCR reads with MiXCR, giving one entry per CDR3 protein. The sample carries 190,000 or so distinct CDR3 sequences, around 18% recorded once. The source material was blood. The receptors originated from a man in his forties with Graves' hyperthyroidism.

The sample holds a few counts of this clonotype. The CDR3, as DNA: TGTGCCAGCAGGCAACAGGGTTTAGGCGACGAGCAGTACTTC. Translated, it gives CASRQQGLGDEQYF. This rearrangement joins TRBV27 to TRBJ2-7, with D tentatively TRBD1 (6 bases). Trimming shortened V by 6 bases and J by 5 bases, and 17 bases separated the two germline ends. Germline CDR1 MNHEY, CDR2 SMNVEV (reference sequence). The CDR3 spans 14 residues.

There are many counts of this clonotype. The J gene is TRBJ2-2, the V gene TRBV10-3; TRBD1 agrees at 8 bases. The length of the CDR3 is 14 residues. Losses at the gene ends were 8 bases for V and 0 bases for J; bases not matched to a gene: 2. CDR1 and CDR2 from the germline V gene are ENHRY and SYGVKD. CDR3 DNA sequence: TGTGCCATCCTGGACAGGGCGAACACCGGGGAGCTGTTTTTT. It translates to CAILDRANTGELFF.

This clonotype was detected ten times or more. The rearrangement joins TRBV2 to TRBJ2-7, with D possibly being TRBD1 or TRBD2 (5 bases each). CDR1 and CDR2 from the germline V gene are SNHLY and FYNNEI. The CDR3 has 15 residues. Trimming pared 6 bases from V and 2 bases from J, leaving 17 bases between. The CDR3 spells CASSTGPRTTYEQYF. Written as DNA, the CDR3 is TGTGCCAGCAGCACGGGACCCCGGACAACCTACGAGCAGTACTTC.

This clonotype occurred many times. This rearrangement joins TRBV3-1 to TRBJ2-1; D not certain. With 1 base removed from V and 4 bases from J, the gap between germline ends came to 11 bases. CDR3 size: 15 residues. The V gene's germline CDR1 is LGHDT and CDR2 YNNKEL (reference sequence). In nucleotides, the CDR3 is TGTGCCAGCAGCCAAGCCTCGGACGGTTACAATGAGCAGTTCTTC. Its protein product is CASSQASDGYNEQFF.

The chain combines TRBV2 with TRBJ2-3, with TRBD2 identical over 9 bases. The CDR3 is 17 residues long. CDR1 and CDR2 (germline): SNHLY, FYNNEI. The J segment lost 4 bases and the V segment lost 5 bases, leaving 13 bases of the junction unmatched. This CDR3 is CASSRGSGLAYSDTQYF. The DNA for the CDR3 is TGTGCCAGCAGTAGAGGCTCGGGACTAGCATATTCAGATACGCAGTATTTT.

This clonotype was observed a few times. This chain joins TRBV9 and TRBJ2-1; no definite D call. This CDR3 has 17 residues. The germline gives CDR1 SGDLS, CDR2 YYNGEE. V lost 3 bases to trimming and J lost 9 bases, with 25 bases between them. The CDR3 coding sequence is TGTGCCAGCAGCGCCGCCGGGCCAGGTTACGGTTTGAGTGAGCAGTTCTTC. Translation: CASSAAGPGYGLSEQFF.

This clonotype was seen many times. This chain links TRBV6-2 or TRBV6-3 with TRBJ2-1; D remains ambiguous. V was clipped by 6 bases and J by 9 bases, with 9 bases between them. The CDR3 totals 11 residues. Per germline, CDR1 MNHEY and CDR2 SVGEGT. The CDR3 DNA reads as TGTGCCAGCAGCCGCGGCGCTGAGCAGTTCTTC. This sequence encodes CASSRGAEQFF.

This clonotype was found many times. The chain couples TRBV6-1 to TRBJ2-5; D is perhaps TRBD1 (5 bases). This CDR3 contains 13 residues. The V and J ends lost 6 bases and 7 bases respectively, with 15 bases between them. Germline V gene lookup returns CDR1 MNHNS and CDR2 SASEGT. The CDR3 sequence is CASRNRLQGTQYF. The CDR3 nucleotides read TGTGCCAGCAGAAACAGACTGCAGGGGACCCAGTACTTC.

This clonotype was seen repeatedly, ten times or more. The rearrangement joins TRBV20-1 to TRBJ1-4; 7 positions agree with TRBD1. The V gene end was trimmed by 7 bases and the J gene end by 4 bases; junction bases not matched to a gene: 6. Germline V gene sequence: CDR1 DFQATT, CDR2 SNEGSKA (reference sequence). This CDR3 contains 13 residues. The CDR3 bases are TGCAGTGGTTACAGGGGAGATAATGAAAAACTGTTTTTT. It translates to CSGYRGDNEKLFF.

This clonotype has a count of ten or more. This chain uses TRBV5-1 with TRBJ2-6; no clear D gene. Germline V CDR1 and CDR2: SGHRS, YFSETQ. The CDR3 runs 17 residues. Between the trimmed V and J ends, which lost 0 bases and 0 bases, there was a span of 10 bases. In DNA form, the CDR3 reads TGCGCCAGCAGCTTGGGCCCCTCGATCTCTGGGGCCAACGTCCTGACTTTC. Protein: CASSLGPSISGANVLTF. Full variable domain (missing parts from reference TRBV5-1 and TRBJ2-6): KAGVTQTPRYLIKTRGQQVTLSCSPISGHRSVSWYQQTPGQGLQFLFEYFSETQRNKGNFPGRFSGRQFSNSRSEMNVSTLELGDSALYLCASSLGPSISGANVLTFGAGSRLTVL.

This clonotype came up a few times. V is TRBV4-3 and J is TRBJ1-2, with D possibly matching TRBD1 (5 bases). V was pared by 0 bases and J by 1 base, with 12 bases between. CDR1 and CDR2 (germline): LGHNA, YSLEER. The CDR3 loop spans 16 amino acids. CDR3 residues: CASSQDLRQGNYGYTF. The CDR3, as DNA: TGCGCCAGCAGCCAAGATTTGAGGCAGGGTAACTATGGCTACACCTTC.

With regard to this clonotype: No DNA is shown, since the ends of the CDR3 on it are uncertain; the CDR3 is the one TCRdb lists. The CDR3: CASSFGPGMNGYTF. The chain carries TRBV27 and TRBJ1-2; the table assigns TRBD1, which was not confirmed against the DNA. Including both end residues, the CDR3 is 14 amino acids long. From germline, CDR1 is MNHEY and CDR2 SMNVEV (reference sequence).

At least ten counts were recorded for this clonotype. This chain connects TRBV7-8 to TRBJ1-4; D might be TRBD1 (6 bases). Germline V gene data show CDR1 as SGHVS and CDR2 as FQNEAQ. This CDR3 is 15 amino acids long. V dropped 4 bases and J dropped 7 bases, with 16 bases sitting between them. CDR3 in amino acids: CASSYSGTLGEKLFF. The CDR3 bases are TGTGCCAGCAGCTACAGTGGGACACTGGGTGAAAAACTGTTTTTT.

This clonotype has just a few counts. The chain employs TRBV5-5 and TRBJ1-3; D is unclear. The CDR3 runs 15 residues. Per germline, CDR1 SGHKS and CDR2 YYEKEE (reference sequence). Deletions cut 0 bases from V and 1 base from J, with 8 bases between. CDR3 loop: CASSLGVGSGNTIYF. CDR3 DNA: TGTGCCAGCAGCTTGGGGGTAGGGTCTGGAAACACCATATATTTT.

There are a few counts of this clonotype. The genes are TRBV12-3 or TRBV12-4 and TRBJ2-7; D might be TRBD2 (5 bases). Trimming left V 9 bases short and J 1 base short, with 16 bases between. This CDR3 spans 14 amino acids. This chain's CDR3 is CASSTGVWSYEQYF. The CDR3 DNA follows: TGTGCCAGTAGCACCGGGGTATGGTCCTACGAGCAGTACTTC.

This clonotype was picked up many times. This chain connects TRBV7-2 to TRBJ2-5; 7 bases are a match to TRBD1. This CDR3 region has 13 residues. J was trimmed by 3 bases and V by 5 bases; bases with no gene match: 3. The germline V gene encodes CDR1 SGHTA and CDR2 FQGNSA. CDR3 sequence (DNA): TGTGCCAGCAGCCGAGGACAGGAAGAGACCCAGTACTTC. Its translation: CASSRGQEETQYF.

Remarks on this clonotype: Just one base apart from a much larger clone, this may be a read error. The chain carries TRBV29-1 and TRBJ2-3, with a possible D match to TRBD2 (7 bases). CDR1 and CDR2 from the germline V gene are SQVTM and ANQGSEA. The length of the CDR3 is 14 residues. The CDR3 bases are TGCAGCGTAGCTGAGGGGGGGACCACAGATGCGCAGTATTTT. It specifies CSVAEGGTTDAQYF.

This clonotype occurred many times. V usage is TRBV3-1 and J usage is TRBJ2-1; D is uncertain. CDR3 size: 15 residues. Germline V lookup: CDR1 LGHDT, CDR2 YNNKEL (reference sequence). V lost 4 bases and J 0 bases, leaving 10 bases between the germline ends. CDR3 nucleotides: TGTGCCAGCAGCCCTGGCTGGTCCTCCTACAATGAGCAGTTCTTC. Translation: CASSPGWSSYNEQFF.

This rearrangement joins TRBV9 to TRBJ1-2; D call uncertain. This CDR3 region has 15 residues. Germline lookup yields CDR1 SGDLS and CDR2 YYNGEE. The V end lost 7 bases, the J end lost 8 bases, and 24 bases lay between the germline ends. In DNA, the CDR3 is TGTGCCAGCCGGATGGCAGCGGCTAAAACGGGGGGCTACACCTTC. The encoded protein is CASRMAAAKTGGYTF.